This T cell receptor beta chain was recorded in a study of cytomegalovirus exposure and HLA in healthy donors. Study observations and caveats: Reportedly, HLA-A and HLA-B alleles of most subjects were accurately predicted from TCR beta. Later analysis identified a missense DCLRE1C variant that was linked to TCR beta V- and J-gene trimming.

The germline V gene encodes CDR1 SEHNR and CDR2 FQNEAQ (reference sequence). After removal of 4 bases from V and 7 bases from J, the junction contained 9 bases not matched to a gene. The CDR3 spans 15 residues. Concerning this clone itself: Its matching antigen is unknown.

Primers: 60 Vbeta forward and 13 Jbeta reverse. Per the study methods: A later analysis counted approximately 80 million unique TCR beta chains, some 11 million shared. Libraries were prepared by immunoSEQ multiplex PCR; TCRdb keeps only in-frame clonotypes and omits some of them. V and J calls and clone size follow that table, whereas D and trimming were derived from the DNA. The table records about 180,000 clones, roughly 77% of them present only once. Sequencing was done on a sample of PBMCs. V gene TRBV7-9 combines with J gene TRBJ2-2; 7 nucleotides align to TRBD1. The TCR originated in a woman aged 25 to 39 in good health and CMV-seronegative. The CDR3 reads CASSSRTGPDGELFF. For the CDR3, the DNA is TGTGCCAGCAGCTCCCGGACAGGCCCAGACGGGGAGCTGTTTTTT. Variable domain in full (rest from reference TRBV7-9 and TRBJ2-2): DTGVSQNPRHKITKRGQNVTFRCDPISEHNRLYWYRQTLGQGPEFLTYFQNEAQLEKSRLLSDRFSAERPKGSFSTLEIQRTEQGDSAMYLCASSSRTGPDGELFFGEGSRLTVL.